This T cell receptor beta chain came from a study of shared clonotypes between healthy human individuals. Germline values: CDR1 LNHDA, CDR2 SQIVND (reference sequence). The CDR3 is made up of 14 amino acids. The junction had 8 bases not matched to a gene; V was cut back by 5 bases and J by 5 bases. Findings and limits, study-wide: Since donors were few, the genetic and exposure-history diversity represented was limited.

Concerning this clone: Antigen unknown.

At the deep level, the assay was run. The authors ran unsorted PBMC replicate PCRs on approximately 300 ng DNA, around 27,000 T cell genomes. Ten immunoSEQ deep assay plates held the unsorted PBMC DNA. The data were produced by immunoSEQ multiplex PCR, yet TCRdb's version contains in-frame clones alone and is incomplete. The table records fewer than 600,000 clones, around 80% of them present only once. The chain uses TRBV19 and TRBJ2-7, with 8 positions matching TRBD2. This TCR derives from a woman aged 40 to 50 in good health. Some clones in this sample may be carry-over from other donors' samples. Sequencing used PBMCs. This CDR3 is CASSREGSFDEQYF. CDR3 nucleotide sequence: TGTGCCAGTAGTCGGGAGGGCTCTTTCGACGAGCAGTACTTC.